This T cell receptor beta chain was recovered during a study of T cell responses to AZD1222 COVID-19 vaccine. Study-wide results and limits: All repertoire sampling was performed exclusively after the peak T cell response.

About this clone itself: The antigen is undetermined.

Germline assignment: CDR1 MDHEN and CDR2 SYDVKM. The CDR3 contains 13 residues. Trimming removed 8 bases at V and 0 bases at J, with 10 bases between. Here immunoSEQ multiplex PCR was the method, and the copy in TCRdb shows in-frame clones only, minus some. Of more than 110,000 clones in the sample, roughly 90% were seen once. The specimen comprised peripheral blood, sampled on day 0 of AZD1222 vaccination. The source is an adult in good health. The chain employs TRBV28 and TRBJ1-1; TRBD1 might be the D (5 bases). This CDR3 reads CASRGTLNTEAFF. The DNA for the CDR3 is TGTGCCAGCCGCGGGACCTTGAACACTGAAGCTTTCTTT.